This passage covers 32 T cell receptor beta chains from one sample sequenced in a study of blood T cell repertoires in COVID-19. Assay used: immunoSEQ multiplex PCR; TCRdb lists only in-frame clones, some missing. The table includes more than 150,000 clones, 65% to 90% detected once. Sequencing used peripheral blood. The receptors shown here come from a woman aged 50 to 65 with acute or convalescent COVID-19.

The V and J genes are TRBV6-2 or TRBV6-3 and TRBJ1-1; TRBD1 agrees at 8 bases. V shed 5 bases, J shed 2 bases, and the junction held 4 bases outside the gene matches. CDR3 size: 14 residues. The V gene's germline CDR1 is MNHEY and CDR2 SVGEGT. The CDR3 DNA reads TGTGCCAGCAGTCCCACAGGGGGAAACACTGAAGCTTTCTTT. It encodes CASSPTGGNTEAFF.

This chain joins TRBV29-1 and TRBJ1-6; 8 bases match TRBD1. The CDR3 runs to 16 residues. The V gene end was trimmed by 6 bases and the J gene end by 1 base; junction bases not matched to a gene: 8. Germline V gene sequence: CDR1 SQVTM, CDR2 ANQGSEA. The CDR3 nucleotides read TGCAGCGTCCCCCTGGACAGGGCGTCCTATAATTCACCCCTCCACTTT. Translation gives CSVPLDRASYNSPLHF.

The table lists this clone with a count of one. The genes are TRBV11-2 and TRBJ2-5; 10 nucleotides agree with TRBD1. Germline lookup yields CDR1 SGHAT and CDR2 FQNNGV. CDR3 length: 16 residues. Trimming took 2 bases from V and 5 from J; bases not matched to a gene: 8. The CDR3 loop reads CASSLLGTGAEETQYF. In nucleotides, the CDR3 is TGTGCCAGCAGCTTACTTGGGACAGGGGCAGAGGAGACCCAGTACTTC.

The rearrangement uses TRBV2 and TRBJ2-5, with D tentatively TRBD2 (6 bases). Trimming left V 1 base short and J 5 bases short, with 14 bases between. Germline values: CDR1 SNHLY, CDR2 FYNNEI. This CDR3 is built from 15 residues. The CDR3 DNA is TGTGCCAGCAGTGAAGGGGGGGTGGCCGGTGAGACCCAGTACTTC. Protein product: CASSEGGVAGETQYF.

This clone has a handful of counts. The chain links TRBV7-8 to TRBJ1-2; unclear D gene. The ends were cut back, 3 bases at V and 2 bases at J, with 13 bases in the middle. CDR1 SGHVS and CDR2 FQNEAQ come from the germline V gene. The CDR3 is 15 amino acids. The CDR3 DNA reads TGTGCCAGCAGCTTCGGCTCGGGTGGGAACTATGGCTACACCTTC. Translation: CASSFGSGGNYGYTF. Full variable domain (outside the CDR3, taken from reference TRBV7-8 and TRBJ1-2): GAGVSQSPRYKVAKRGQDVALRCDPISGHVSLFWYQQALGQGPEFLTYFQNEAQLDKSGLPSDRFFAERPEGSVSTLKIQRTQQEDSAVYLCASSFGSGGNYGYTFGSGTRLTVV.

The V gene is TRBV5-6, the J gene TRBJ2-3; TRBD2 matches at 9 bases. Germline V gene lookup returns CDR1 SGHDT and CDR2 YYEEEE. The length of the CDR3 is 16 residues. The trim removed 2 bases at V and 2 bases at J, leaving 6 bases unmatched. CDR3 protein: CASSFGGGESTDTQYF. The DNA for the CDR3 is TGTGCCAGCAGCTTCGGCGGGGGGGAATCCACAGATACGCAGTATTTT. Looking up the rest from reference TRBV5-6 and TRBJ2-3 gives the full variable domain: DAGVTQSPTHLIKTRGQQVTLRCSPKSGHDTVSWYQQALGQGPQFIFQYYEEEERQRGNFPDRFSGHQFPNYSSELNVNALLLGDSALYLCASSFGGGESTDTQYFGPGTRLTVL.

The V gene is TRBV18, the J gene TRBJ2-7; 8 positions agree with TRBD2. There are 13 residues in the CDR3. In germline, CDR1 is KGHSH, CDR2 LQKENI. The trim removed 6 bases at V and 2 bases at J, leaving 3 bases unmatched. Here the CDR3 reads CASSGAGAYEQYF. The CDR3, as DNA: TGTGCCAGCTCGGGAGCGGGAGCCTACGAGCAGTACTTC.

The V and J genes are TRBV6-5 and TRBJ1-3; no firm D call. The V and J ends lost 3 bases and 0 bases respectively, with 9 bases between them. Per germline, CDR1 MNHEY and CDR2 SVGAGI. CDR3 length: 15 residues. CDR3 in amino acids: CASSYQASSGNTIYF. The CDR3 nucleotides are TGTGCCAGCAGTTATCAGGCGAGCTCTGGAAACACCATATATTTT.

CDR3 nucleotide sequence: TGTGCCTGGGGAGGGCCGCGACAGGGTGTAACTGAAGCTTTCTTT. Translation: CAWGGPRQGVTEAFF. This chain joins TRBV30 and TRBJ1-1; 7 bases map to TRBD1. V gave up 5 bases and J gave up 5 bases; unmatched junction bases: 14. Germline V gene sequence: CDR1 GTSNPN, CDR2 SVGIG (reference sequence). CDR3 length equals 15 residues.

The V and J genes are TRBV5-4 and TRBJ2-6; a possible D gene is TRBD1 (5 bases). The CDR3 is 16 residues long. With 1 base removed from V and 0 bases from J, the gap between germline ends came to 8 bases. CDR1 and CDR2 (germline): SGHNT, YYREEE (reference sequence). The CDR3 DNA follows: TGTGCCAGCAGCTTGAGGGGAAACTCTGGGGCCAACGTCCTGACTTTC. Its protein product is CASSLRGNSGANVLTF.

The chain is built from TRBV6-2 or TRBV6-3 and TRBJ2-5, with 12 bases fitting TRBD1. Per the germline V gene, CDR1 is MNHEY and CDR2 is SVGEGT. V lost 4 bases, J lost 4 bases, and 4 bases stayed unmatched. This CDR3 has 15 residues. The CDR3 spells CASSLWGQGAETQYF. The CDR3 nucleotides are TGTGCCAGCAGTTTGTGGGGACAGGGGGCAGAGACCCAGTACTTC.

The V and J genes are TRBV6-5 and TRBJ1-2; possible D gene TRBD1, 5 bases. The CDR3 consists of 11 residues. V was trimmed by 6 bases and J by 8 bases, leaving 10 bases between them. The germline CDR1 and CDR2 sequences are MNHEY and SVGAGI. The CDR3 DNA reads TGTGCCAGCAGGACCACAGGCGGCTACACCTTC. Its protein product is CASRTTGGYTF.

The rearrangement links TRBV4-3 to TRBJ1-3, with 8 bases matching TRBD1. From germline, CDR1 is LGHNA and CDR2 YSLEER. The CDR3 totals 16 residues. The V and J ends lost 3 bases and 4 bases, in that order; junction bases with no gene match: 8. Here the CDR3 DNA reads TGCGCCAGCAGCCACTTGACAGGGGCACAAGGAAACACCATATATTTT. Residues: CASSHLTGAQGNTIYF.

This clone was counted once. The chain joins TRBV4-2 to TRBJ2-5; 10 positions match TRBD1. The CDR3 covers 16 residues. Germline V CDR1 and CDR2: LGHNA, YNFKEQ. The V and J ends lost 0 bases and 5 bases, in that order; junction bases with no gene match: 6. For the CDR3, the DNA is TGTGCCAGCAGCCAAGATTGGACAGGGGGTTTTGAGACCCAGTACTTC. This gives the protein CASSQDWTGGFETQYF.

The rearrangement joins TRBV28 to TRBJ1-1; 7 bases are a match to TRBD1. Germline V gives CDR1 MDHEN, CDR2 SYDVKM. Germline trimming cut 7 bases from V and 3 bases from J; bases unmatched to any gene: 11. This CDR3 contains 15 residues. The CDR3 sequence: CASTPPLQGDTEAFF. The CDR3 bases are TGTGCCAGCACCCCCCCCCTCCAGGGGGACACTGAAGCTTTCTTT.

This clone occurred a few times. The chain has TRBV5-1 and TRBJ2-7; the match to TRBD1 covers 8 bases. This CDR3 spans 14 amino acids. The V gene's germline CDR1 is SGHRS and CDR2 YFSETQ. Trimming cost V 4 bases and J 2 bases; bases outside gene matches: 5. The DNA of the CDR3 is TGCGCCAGCAGCGATCCACAGGGGGCCTACGAGCAGTACTTC. Translated, it gives CASSDPQGAYEQYF.

The V gene is TRBV6-2 or TRBV6-3, the J gene TRBJ1-6; D is ambiguous. The CDR3 is 15 amino acids. The V end was cut by 4 bases, the J end by 2 bases, with 9 bases between. Germline assignment: CDR1 MNHEY and CDR2 SVGEGT. The CDR3 region has the DNA TGTGCCAGCAGTTTGGGCGACGCCTATAATTCACCCCTCCACTTT. Amino acids: CASSLGDAYNSPLHF.

The chain uses TRBV19 and TRBJ1-2, with 7 bases that match TRBD1. Trimming cost V 7 bases and J 1 base; bases outside gene matches: 3. This CDR3 comprises 13 residues. CDR1 LNHDA and CDR2 SQIVND come from the germline V gene (reference sequence). In DNA form, the CDR3 reads TGTGCCAGTAATGACAGGGTTAACTATGGCTACACCTTC. As protein: CASNDRVNYGYTF.

This clone was counted between two and nine times. This rearrangement joins TRBV10-3 to TRBJ1-5; 8 nucleotides match TRBD1. V was clipped by 0 bases and J by 1 base; unmatched bases: 5. The CDR3 spans 17 residues. Germline V gene data show CDR1 as ENHRY and CDR2 as SYGVKD. CDR3: CAISESAGTGSNQPQHF. In DNA form, the CDR3 reads TGTGCCATCAGTGAGTCGGCCGGGACAGGAAGCAATCAGCCCCAGCATTTT.

This clone was counted a single time. CDR3 nucleotides: TGTGCCAGCAGCCCTAGCCCCCAAGAGACCCAGTACTTC. As protein: CASSPSPQETQYF. The chain carries TRBV11-3 and TRBJ2-5, with D possibly matching TRBD2 (5 bases). Looked up from germline, CDR1 is SGHNT and CDR2 is YENEEA. Trimming removed 5 bases at V and 1 base at J, with 8 bases between. The CDR3 is 13 amino acids.

This clone was seen only once. The rearrangement uses TRBV9 and TRBJ1-2; the D gene is possibly TRBD1 (6 bases). Trimming removed 4 bases at V and 4 bases at J, with 17 bases between. Germline CDR1 SGDLS, CDR2 YYNGEE. The CDR3 runs 15 residues. CDR3 sequence: CASSTHREGSYGYTF. The CDR3, as DNA: TGTGCCAGCAGCACTCACAGGGAGGGAAGCTATGGCTACACCTTC. Full variable domain (outside the CDR3, taken from reference TRBV9 and TRBJ1-2): DSGVTQTPKHLITATGQRVTLRCSPRSGDLSVYWYQQSLDQGLQFLIQYYNGEERAKGNILERFSAQQFPDLHSELNLSSLELGDSALYFCASSTHREGSYGYTFGSGTRLTVV.

V is TRBV5-4 and J is TRBJ2-1; maybe TRBD1 (5 bases). With 0 bases removed from V and 5 bases from J, the gap between germline ends came to 6 bases. CDR1 is SGHNT, CDR2 YYREEE, per germline (reference sequence). This CDR3 has 13 residues. The CDR3 protein is CASSLAGNNEQFF. The CDR3 region has the DNA TGTGCCAGCAGCTTGGCAGGGAACAATGAGCAGTTCTTC.

The rearrangement joins TRBV6-5 to TRBJ2-1, with 9 positions matching TRBD2. The ends lost 4 bases at V and 9 bases at J; junction bases unmatched: 10. The CDR3 extends over 15 amino acids. Germline V lookup: CDR1 MNHEY, CDR2 SVGAGI. This chain's CDR3 is CASSWAGGQRGEQFF. The CDR3 coding sequence is TGTGCCAGCAGTTGGGCGGGAGGGCAACGGGGTGAGCAGTTCTTC.

The chain carries TRBV19 and TRBJ2-7; D may be TRBD1 (6 bases). CDR1 LNHDA and CDR2 SQIVND come from the germline V gene (reference sequence). The CDR3 consists of 14 residues. The V end was cut by 1 base, the J end by 3 bases, with 10 bases between. In DNA form, the CDR3 reads TGTGCCAGTAGTATAGGAACCAGGGGCTACGAGCAGTACTTC. Amino acid sequence: CASSIGTRGYEQYF. The full variable domain, in which reference TRBV19 and TRBJ2-7 provide the parts outside the CDR3, is DGGITQSPKYLFRKEGQNVTLSCEQNLNHDAMYWYRQDPGQGLRLIYYSQIVNDFQKGDIAEGYSVSREKKESFPLTVTSAQKNPTAFYLCASSIGTRGYEQYFGPGTRLTVT.

V is TRBV24-1 and J is TRBJ1-5; 8 bases are a match to TRBD1. After removal of 4 bases from V and 4 bases from J, the junction contained 8 bases not matched to a gene. The CDR3 sequence is 16 residues long. Looked up from germline, CDR1 is KGHDR and CDR2 is SFDVKD. In DNA form, the CDR3 reads TGTGCCACCAGTGACCCAGGACAGGGAGGAAATCAGCCCCAGCATTTT. Translated: CATSDPGQGGNQPQHF.

The chain is built from TRBV28 and TRBJ2-7; the match to TRBD1 covers 10 bases. Germline V gene lookup returns CDR1 MDHEN and CDR2 SYDVKM. This CDR3 comprises 13 residues. J lost 2 bases, V lost 8 bases, and 3 bases had no gene match. The CDR3 nucleotides read TGTGCCAGCCGGACAGGGGGGACCTACGAGCAGTACTTC. Translating gives CASRTGGTYEQYF.

The chain is built from TRBV5-6 and TRBJ1-1, with no clear D. The germline CDR1 and CDR2 sequences are SGHDT and YYEEEE. V was cut by 1 base and J by 0 bases, with 10 bases left in between. This CDR3 has 15 residues. CDR3 nucleotide sequence: TGTGCCAGCAGCTTGATGACGGAGATGAACACTGAAGCTTTCTTT. The encoded protein is CASSLMTEMNTEAFF.

This rearrangement joins TRBV6-2 or TRBV6-3 to TRBJ2-7, with 9 positions matching TRBD2. The CDR3 loop spans 14 amino acids. Germline values: CDR1 MNHEY, CDR2 SVGEGT. With 5 bases clipped from V and 4 bases from J, the junction kept 6 bases outside the gene matches. This CDR3 is CASSLAGINYEQYF. The CDR3 coding sequence is TGTGCCAGCAGTCTAGCGGGGATAAATTACGAGCAGTACTTC.

The genes are TRBV13 and TRBJ2-7; 10 nucleotides match TRBD1. The V segment lost 4 bases and the J segment 3 bases; nucleotides outside the gene matches: 6. CDR1 is PRHDT, CDR2 FYEKMQ, per germline (reference sequence). The CDR3 totals 15 residues. The CDR3 DNA follows: TGTGCCAGCAGCTCGACCGGGACAGGGGTCTACGAGCAGTACTTC. It specifies CASSSTGTGVYEQYF. Combining the CDR3 with reference TRBV13 and TRBJ2-7 gives the whole variable domain AAGVIQSPRHLIKEKRETATLKCYPIPRHDTVYWYQQGPGQDPQFLISFYEKMQSDKGSIPDRFSAQQFSDYHSELNMSSLELGDSALYFCASSSTGTGVYEQYFGPGTRLTVT.

The chain recombines TRBV9 with TRBJ2-1; TRBD2 might be the D (6 bases). The CDR3 has 12 residues. Germline V gene lookup returns CDR1 SGDLS and CDR2 YYNGEE. Trimming removed 7 bases from V and 7 bases from J, with 12 bases in between. The CDR3 nucleotides are TGTGCCAGCGCCCGTGCGGGGAATGAGCAGTTCTTC. The encoded protein is CASARAGNEQFF.

This chain connects TRBV7-3 to TRBJ2-1; a weak D match, TRBD2 (5 bases). Germline V gives CDR1 SGHTA, CDR2 FQGTGA. The length of the CDR3 is 14 residues. V dropped 5 bases and J dropped 4 bases, with 12 bases sitting between them. CDR3 region: CASSAWPGYNEQFF. For the CDR3, the DNA is TGTGCCAGCAGCGCCTGGCCGGGGTACAATGAGCAGTTCTTC.

CDR3 in DNA: TGTGCCAGCAGTTACGGGGCAGGTGGAGATCAGCCCCAGCATTTT. It encodes CASSYGAGGDQPQHF. This chain connects TRBV6-5 to TRBJ1-5, with a possible D match to TRBD1 (5 bases). Germline V gives CDR1 MNHEY, CDR2 SVGAGI. Trimming took off 2 bases at V and 5 bases at J, with 13 bases between the two ends. This CDR3 comprises 15 residues.